Sequencing of this T cell receptor beta chain was carried out in a study of T cells in Graves' hyperthyroidism and ophthalmopathy. The TCR beta CDR3 regions underwent amplification using RNA transcripts as the source. Initially, a first-round RT-PCR of the TCR CDR3 employed the HTBI primer set. TCRdb reanalysed the multiplex PCR reads using MiXCR and keeps one entry per CDR3 protein. The repertoire consists of around 700,000 distinct CDR3 sequences, with 35% occurring once and the leading ten covering around 30%. Over 18 months, lack of ophthalmopathy progression marked Graves' hyperthyroidism as stable. The germline V gene has CDR1 MNHEY and CDR2 SVGEGT. The CDR3 has 12 residues. V lost 7 bases and J lost 5; bases outside the gene matches: 1.

This TCR derives from a woman aged 40 to 50 with Graves' hyperthyroidism. The specimen was blood. The V and J genes are TRBV6-2 or TRBV6-3 and TRBJ1-5, with TRBD1 matching 8 bases. The CDR3 loop is CASKDRDQPQHF. As DNA, the CDR3 is TGTGCCAGCAAGGACAGGGATCAGCCCCAGCATTTT.